Presented here are 15 T cell receptor beta chains from one specimen sequenced in a study of blood T cell repertoires in COVID-19. Using immunoSEQ multiplex PCR, the repertoire was profiled, and TCRdb retains in-frame clones only, with some absent. This sample has under 300,000 clones, with around 88% found just once. Source material: PBMCs or T cells enriched from blood (not recorded which). All receptors come from a man aged 35 to 55 who had recovered from COVID-19.

This chain links TRBV27 with TRBJ1-6, with TRBD1 as a possible D gene (5 bases). V dropped 3 bases and J dropped 4 bases, with 10 bases sitting between them. CDR3 length equals 15 residues. Germline assignment: CDR1 MNHEY and CDR2 SMNVEV (reference sequence). The CDR3 DNA is TGTGCCAGCAGTTTGACAGCGGGGTATAATTCACCCCTCCACTTT. It translates to CASSLTAGYNSPLHF.

The V and J genes are TRBV28 and TRBJ2-7; D is perhaps TRBD1 (6 bases). V lost 6 bases, J lost 1 base, and 13 bases lay in between. The CDR3 extends over 14 amino acids. CDR1 and CDR2 from the germline V gene are MDHEN and SYDVKM. The CDR3 DNA follows: TGTGCCAGCAGCGGGCCCCAGGGGTCCTACGAGCAGTACTTC. It translates to CASSGPQGSYEQYF.

V and J are TRBV7-3 and TRBJ2-3, with D perhaps TRBD2 (6 bases). Trimming stripped 4 bases from V and 0 bases from J, with 14 bases between. The germline V gene has CDR1 SGHTA and CDR2 FQGTGA. The CDR3 is 16 residues long. The CDR3 sequence: CASSSSGLTSTDTQYF. CDR3 DNA sequence: TGTGCCAGCAGCTCCTCGGGACTCACTAGCACAGATACGCAGTATTTT.

The J gene is TRBJ2-1, the V gene TRBV19, with D perhaps matching TRBD1 (5 bases). The V end was cut by 6 bases, the J end by 5 bases, with 14 bases between. CDR1 is LNHDA, CDR2 SQIVND, per germline (reference sequence). CDR3 length: 14 residues. The CDR3 DNA reads as TGTGCCAGTAGCGATCCAAGGGGTGACAATGAGCAGTTCTTC. This gives the protein CASSDPRGDNEQFF. Full variable domain (outside the CDR3, taken from reference TRBV19 and TRBJ2-1): DGGITQSPKYLFRKEGQNVTLSCEQNLNHDAMYWYRQDPGQGLRLIYYSQIVNDFQKGDIAEGYSVSREKKESFPLTVTSAQKNPTAFYLCASSDPRGDNEQFFGPGTRLTVL.

The chain recombines TRBV7-2 with TRBJ1-1; 7 bases fit TRBD1. The germline gives CDR1 SGHTA, CDR2 FQGNSA. The CDR3 contains 13 residues. After removal of 5 bases from V and 3 bases from J, the junction contained 3 bases not matched to a gene. The CDR3 region is CASSEDRDTEAFF. CDR3 nucleotides: TGTGCCAGCAGCGAAGACAGGGACACTGAAGCTTTCTTT.

The J gene is TRBJ2-5, the V gene TRBV6-5; D remains ambiguous. Germline CDR1 MNHEY, CDR2 SVGAGI. Trimming took 7 bases from V and 1 from J, leaving 7 bases between them. The CDR3 loop spans 12 amino acids. The CDR3 loop is CASTTGQETQYF. As DNA, the CDR3 is TGTGCCAGCACTACCGGCCAAGAGACCCAGTACTTC.

CDR3 nucleotides: TGTGCCTGGACCGGGACACGTAGCAATCAGCCCCAGCATTTT. Protein sequence: CAWTGTRSNQPQHF. The V gene is TRBV30, the J gene TRBJ1-5; D possibly corresponds to TRBD1 (6 bases). The CDR3 loop spans 14 amino acids. V lost 4 bases, J lost 0 bases, and 10 bases lay in between. Germline V gene sequence: CDR1 GTSNPN, CDR2 SVGIG (reference sequence).

V usage is TRBV7-3 and J usage is TRBJ2-1; TRBD1 might be the D (5 bases). V was shortened by 2 bases and J by 5 bases, with 10 bases between the two germline ends. Germline CDR1 and CDR2: SGHTA and FQGTGA. This CDR3 comprises 14 residues. The CDR3, as DNA: TGTGCCAGCAGCTTAGAACAGGCCGACAATGAGCAGTTCTTC. Its translation: CASSLEQADNEQFF.

The chain carries TRBV19 and TRBJ1-6; 8 bases fit TRBD1. CDR1 and CDR2 (germline): LNHDA, SQIVND (reference sequence). This CDR3 is built from 15 residues. The junction had 7 bases not matched to a gene; V was cut back by 2 bases and J by 10 bases. The CDR3 sequence: CASSITGQAGSPLHF. The CDR3 DNA follows: TGTGCCAGTAGTATAACGGGACAGGCGGGGTCACCCCTCCACTTT.

The V call is TRBV7-8, the J call TRBJ2-1, with 16 bases lining up with TRBD2. The CDR3 extends over 17 amino acids. Germline trimming cut 3 bases from V and 9 bases from J; bases unmatched to any gene: 8. Germline V gene data show CDR1 as SGHVS and CDR2 as FQNEAQ. The CDR3 DNA reads as TGTGCCAGCAGCTTGGGACTAGCGGGGGGGCCCATTCCTGAGCAGTTCTTC. It is translated as CASSLGLAGGPIPEQFF.

Here the CDR3 DNA reads TGTGCCAGCAGTCCCTATCGACAGGGTAACTCCTACAATGAGCAGTTCTTC. Amino acids: CASSPYRQGNSYNEQFF. The rearrangement joins TRBV28 to TRBJ2-1; 7 positions match TRBD1. Germline CDR1 is MDHEN and CDR2 is SYDVKM. The CDR3 sequence is 17 residues long. J gave up 0 bases and V 5 bases, and 10 bases lay outside the gene matches. The whole variable domain, filled in from reference TRBV28 and TRBJ2-1, reads DVKVTQSSRYLVKRTGEKVFLECVQDMDHENMFWYRQDPGLGLRLIYFSYDVKMKEKGDIPEGYSVSREKKERFSLILESASTNQTSMYLCASSPYRQGNSYNEQFFGPGTRLTVL.

This clone was counted a single time. This chain links TRBV3-1 (or the pseudogene TRBV3-2) with TRBJ1-2, with no clear D. The CDR3 has 14 residues. Per the germline V gene, CDR1 is LGHDT and CDR2 is YNNKEL (reference sequence). Deletions cut 0 bases from V and 5 bases from J, with 10 bases between. The CDR3 loop is CASSQEPLVYGYTF. In nucleotides, the CDR3 is TGTGCCAGCAGCCAAGAACCATTAGTATATGGCTACACCTTC.

The rearrangement uses TRBV2 and TRBJ1-6; D unclear. The length of the CDR3 is 16 residues. The V end was cut by 0 bases, the J end by 0 bases, with 6 bases between. CDR1 is SNHLY, CDR2 FYNNEI, per germline. As DNA, the CDR3 is TGTGCCAGCAGTGAAGCCAGACTCTCCTATAATTCACCCCTCCACTTT. Protein sequence: CASSEARLSYNSPLHF.

The chain combines TRBV28 with TRBJ2-7; TRBD2 agrees at 9 bases. With 6 bases clipped from V and 6 bases from J, the junction kept 12 bases outside the gene matches. CDR1 and CDR2 from the germline V gene are MDHEN and SYDVKM. This CDR3 region has 15 residues. DNA for the CDR3: TGTGCCAGCAGAGGGACTAGCACCTTCTTCCGCGAGCAGTACTTC. Translating it yields CASRGTSTFFREQYF.

The chain employs TRBV19 and TRBJ2-2, with 8 positions matching TRBD2. The J segment lost 3 bases and the V segment lost 7 bases, leaving 7 bases of the junction unmatched. The germline V gene has CDR1 LNHDA and CDR2 SQIVND (reference sequence). The CDR3 loop spans 15 amino acids. CDR3 DNA sequence: TGTGCCAGTAAAGGGCTAGCGGGCGACACCGGGGAGCTGTTTTTT. This codes for CASKGLAGDTGELFF.